This T cell receptor beta chain appears in the sequencing data of a study of CD8 T cells in Susac syndrome. Random hexamers were used to reverse transcribe the RNA input (about 0.5 to 1 ug). TCRdb re-called the immunoSEQ multiplex PCR reads with MiXCR, one entry per CDR3 protein. The sample records more than 120,000 distinct CDR3 sequences, 94% being singletons. V lost 1 base and J 10 bases, leaving 10 bases between the germline ends. This CDR3 contains 13 residues. Germline V gives CDR1 SEHNR, CDR2 FQNEAQ (reference sequence). CD8+ and CD4+ T cells from blood underwent TCR beta sequencing, which was carried out in a high-throughput format.

The source of this sequence is a human donor in good health. Input material: CD4+ T cells from PBMCs. The gene calls are TRBV7-9 and TRBJ1-4; D perhaps matches TRBD1 (5 bases). CDR3 sequence reads: CASSLVFGGKLFF. The DNA for the CDR3 is TGTGCCAGCAGCTTAGTTTTCGGGGGAAAACTGTTTTTT.